These 5 T cell receptor beta chains originate from one sample sequenced in a study of CD8 T cells in Susac syndrome. Random hexamers were used to reverse transcribe the RNA input (roughly 0.5 to 1 ug). In TCRdb, the immunoSEQ multiplex PCR reads were re-called with MiXCR into one record per CDR3 protein. The sample lists under 200,000 distinct CDR3 sequences, over 85% seen once, with around 0.14% in the top ten. Sequencing was performed on CD4+ T cells from PBMCs. The receptors derive from a human donor in good health.

The V gene is TRBV2, the J gene TRBJ1-5; 8 bases line up with TRBD1. The trim removed 6 bases at V and 5 bases at J, leaving 3 bases unmatched. The CDR3 has 13 residues. Germline V gene data show CDR1 as SNHLY and CDR2 as FYNNEI. CDR3 loop: CASRSGQDQPQHF. CDR3 bases: TGTGCCAGCAGGTCGGGACAGGATCAGCCCCAGCATTTT.

The chain joins TRBV29-1 to TRBJ1-5; tentatively, D is TRBD1 (5 bases). The germline gives CDR1 SQVTM, CDR2 ANQGSEA. Trimming pared 6 bases from V and 2 bases from J, leaving 11 bases between. This CDR3 is 13 amino acids long. CDR3 bases: TGCAGCGTCTCTGTAGGGGGCAATCAGCCCCAGCATTTT. It specifies CSVSVGGNQPQHF.

The CDR3 nucleotides are TGCAGTGCTAGGGCCCAGGTCCCGGCCCTCCACTTT. It codes for CSARAQVPALHF. The chain employs TRBV20-1 and TRBJ1-6; no definite D call. The germline gives CDR1 DFQATT, CDR2 SNEGSKA (reference sequence). Trimming pared 3 bases from V and 14 bases from J, leaving 14 bases between. The length of the CDR3 is 12 residues.

The chain employs TRBV12-3 or TRBV12-4 and TRBJ2-2; D tentatively fits TRBD1 or TRBD2 (6 bases each). CDR3 size: 14 residues. Trimming removed 4 bases from V and 5 bases from J, with 11 bases in between. The CDR3 DNA reads TGTGCCAGCAGTTCCCAGGGGAGGACCGGGGAGCTGTTTTTT. Residues: CASSSQGRTGELFF.

The chain carries TRBV25-1 and TRBJ1-6, with TRBD1 as a possible D gene (6 bases). The germline gives CDR1 MGHDK, CDR2 SYGVNS. Trimming removed 3 bases at V and 0 bases at J, with 6 bases between. CDR3 length equals 15 residues. CDR3 DNA: TGTGCCAGCAGTGAGACAGGCTCCTATAATTCACCCCTCCACTTT. Amino acid sequence: CASSETGSYNSPLHF.